These 11 T cell receptor beta chains were sequenced from one sample in a study of identical twins. TCRdb called the 5' RACE reads again in MiXCR, with one record for every CDR3 protein. The sample consists of roughly 770,000 distinct CDR3 sequences, approximately 18% of them appearing once. The data also belong to a second study, concerning T cells expressing NK-cell markers.

The specimen was PBMCs. The receptors stem from a woman aged 18-35 years in good health.

The chain is built from TRBV20-1 and TRBJ2-1, with a tentative D call TRBD2 (6 bases). Germline CDR1 and CDR2: DFQATT and SNEGSKA (reference sequence). V lost 2 bases to trimming and J lost 9 bases, with 23 bases between them. CDR3 length: 16 residues. Here the CDR3 reads CSARSASADRGPEQFF. The CDR3 nucleotides are TGCAGTGCTAGAAGTGCTAGCGCTGACCGTGGGCCTGAGCAGTTCTTC.

The CDR3 loop reads CASSLSGVVWQETQYF. In nucleotides, the CDR3 is TGTGCCAGCAGTTTAAGTGGGGTCGTTTGGCAAGAGACCCAGTACTTC. The genes are TRBV12-3 or TRBV12-4 and TRBJ2-5; D gene unclear. The CDR3 covers 16 residues. Trimming pared 2 bases from V and 2 bases from J, leaving 15 bases between.

The chain links TRBV20-1 to TRBJ2-7, with D perhaps TRBD2 (7 bases). V lost 4 bases, J lost 5 bases, and 18 bases lay in between. Germline values: CDR1 DFQATT, CDR2 SNEGSKA (reference sequence). The CDR3 has 14 amino acids. This chain's CDR3 is CSANYFGGQDEQYF. The CDR3 DNA sequence: TGCAGTGCTAACTACTTCGGGGGGCAGGACGAGCAGTACTTC.

This clonotype was seen more than once but under ten times. The chain is built from TRBV7-3 and TRBJ2-7, with D perhaps being TRBD1 or TRBD2 (5 bases each). CDR3 length equals 15 residues. Between the trimmed V and J ends, which lost 2 bases and 2 bases, there was a span of 13 bases. Germline V gives CDR1 SGHTA, CDR2 FQGTGA. The CDR3 sequence is CASSLGAGTTYEQYF. CDR3 in DNA: TGTGCCAGCAGCTTAGGGGCAGGGACGACCTACGAGCAGTACTTC.

At least ten counts were recorded for this clonotype. The gene calls are TRBV19 and TRBJ2-7; TRBD2 matches 9 bases. The CDR3 contains 14 residues. Trimming removed 9 bases from V and 3 bases from J; junction bases left unmatched: 9. In germline, CDR1 is LNHDA, CDR2 SQIVND (reference sequence). CDR3 loop: CARQGLAILYEQYF. CDR3 bases: TGTGCCAGGCAAGGACTAGCGATTCTCTACGAGCAGTACTTC.

This clonotype was detected a few times. The chain links TRBV5-6 to TRBJ2-1, with TRBD1 identical over 9 bases. The CDR3 covers 17 residues. Germline V lookup: CDR1 SGHDT, CDR2 YYEEEE. J was trimmed by 5 bases and V by 1 base; bases with no gene match: 10. The CDR3 loop reads CASSLSLGTGPHNEQFF. As DNA, the CDR3 is TGTGCCAGCAGCTTGAGTTTGGGGACAGGGCCCCACAATGAGCAGTTCTTC.

This clonotype was detected only a few times. The chain carries TRBV4-2 and TRBJ2-5; 7 bases fit TRBD2. The CDR3 sequence is 17 residues long. CDR1 is LGHNA, CDR2 YNFKEQ, per germline. The V gene end was trimmed by 0 bases and the J gene end by 3 bases; junction bases not matched to a gene: 10. CDR3 region: CASSQDGVVAGEETQYF. Here the CDR3 DNA reads TGTGCCAGCAGCCAAGATGGGGTCGTCGCGGGAGAAGAGACCCAGTACTTC.

This chain joins TRBV27 and TRBJ1-1, with D unclear. Trimming stripped 5 bases from V and 0 bases from J, with 13 bases between. Germline V gene lookup returns CDR1 MNHEY and CDR2 SMNVEV (reference sequence). The CDR3 totals 15 residues. The CDR3 sequence is CASSPRLTLNTEAFF. The CDR3 DNA is TGTGCCAGCAGTCCCCGTTTGACCCTGAACACTGAAGCTTTCTTT.

CDR3 DNA sequence: TGTGCCAGCAGTTTCCAGCGGGGGGCCACCGGGGAGCTGTTTTTT. Protein sequence: CASSFQRGATGELFF. This sequence joins TRBV12-3 or TRBV12-4 and TRBJ2-2; 9 bases are shared with TRBD2. Trimming at V came to 3 bases and at J to 4 bases, leaving 3 bases not matched to a gene. The CDR3 is 15 residues long.

This clonotype came up a few times. The chain recombines TRBV12-3 or TRBV12-4 with TRBJ2-7, with 7 bases lining up with TRBD1. With 7 bases clipped from V and 6 bases from J, the junction kept 18 bases outside the gene matches. The CDR3 contains 16 residues. Here the CDR3 reads CASTRDGRTGSAEQYF. The CDR3 DNA follows: TGTGCCAGCACTCGGGATGGCAGGACAGGATCGGCCGAGCAGTACTTC.

The J gene is TRBJ2-7, the V gene TRBV30, with TRBD2 matching 11 bases. The CDR3 spans 16 residues. The ends lost 5 bases at V and 5 bases at J; junction bases unmatched: 14. Germline loops: CDR1 GTSNPN, CDR2 SVGIG (reference sequence). CDR3 coding DNA: TGTGCCTGGCGAGGGACTAGCGGAAGCCTGGGCGACGAGCAGTACTTC. This encodes CAWRGTSGSLGDEQYF.